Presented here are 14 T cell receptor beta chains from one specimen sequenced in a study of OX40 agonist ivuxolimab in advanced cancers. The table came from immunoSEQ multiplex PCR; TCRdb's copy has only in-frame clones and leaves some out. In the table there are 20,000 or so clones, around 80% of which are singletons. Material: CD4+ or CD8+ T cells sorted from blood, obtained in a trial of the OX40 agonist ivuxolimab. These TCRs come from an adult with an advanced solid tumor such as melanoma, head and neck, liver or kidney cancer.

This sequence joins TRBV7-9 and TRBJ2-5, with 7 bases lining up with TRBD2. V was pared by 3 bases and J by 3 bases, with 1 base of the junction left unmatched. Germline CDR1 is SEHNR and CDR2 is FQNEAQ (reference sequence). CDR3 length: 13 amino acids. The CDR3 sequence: CASSFLAEETQYF. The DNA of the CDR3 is TGTGCCAGCAGCTTTCTAGCGGAAGAGACCCAGTACTTC.

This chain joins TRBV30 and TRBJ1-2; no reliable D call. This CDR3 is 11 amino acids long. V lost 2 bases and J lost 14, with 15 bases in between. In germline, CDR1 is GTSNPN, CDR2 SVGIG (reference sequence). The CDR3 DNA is TGTGCCTGGAGTCCAATGGACCGTACGACCTTC. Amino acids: CAWSPMDRTTF.

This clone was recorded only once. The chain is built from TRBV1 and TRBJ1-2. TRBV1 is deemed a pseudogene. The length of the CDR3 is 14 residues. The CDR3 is CTSSQESEGSLYTF. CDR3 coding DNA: TGCACCAGCAGCCAAGAAAGTGAGGGCAGTCTGTACACCTTC.

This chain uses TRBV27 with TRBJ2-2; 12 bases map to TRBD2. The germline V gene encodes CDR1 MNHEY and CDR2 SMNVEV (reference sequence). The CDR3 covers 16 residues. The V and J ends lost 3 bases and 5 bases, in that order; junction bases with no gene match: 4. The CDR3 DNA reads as TGTGCCAGCAGTTTTCTAGCGGGAGGGCAAACCGGGGAGCTGTTTTTT. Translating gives CASSFLAGGQTGELFF.

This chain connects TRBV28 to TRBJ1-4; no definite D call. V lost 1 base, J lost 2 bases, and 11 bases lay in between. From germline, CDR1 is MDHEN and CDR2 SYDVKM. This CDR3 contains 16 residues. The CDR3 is CASSLFGLGTNEKLFF. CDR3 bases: TGTGCCAGCAGTTTATTCGGGTTAGGGACTAATGAAAAACTGTTTTTT.

The DNA of the CDR3 is TGTGCCAGCAGTCTTAGCAATCAGCCCCAGCATTTT. Translated: CASSLSNQPQHF. The V and J genes are TRBV6-5 and TRBJ1-5; D is unclear. V lost 5 bases and J lost 0, with 2 bases in between. The germline gives CDR1 MNHEY, CDR2 SVGAGI. This CDR3 is 12 amino acids long.

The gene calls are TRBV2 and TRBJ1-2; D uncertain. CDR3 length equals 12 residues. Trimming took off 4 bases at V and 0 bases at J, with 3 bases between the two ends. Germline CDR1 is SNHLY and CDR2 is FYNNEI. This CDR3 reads CASSGPNYGYTF. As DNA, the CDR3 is TGTGCCAGCAGTGGTCCTAACTATGGCTACACCTTC.

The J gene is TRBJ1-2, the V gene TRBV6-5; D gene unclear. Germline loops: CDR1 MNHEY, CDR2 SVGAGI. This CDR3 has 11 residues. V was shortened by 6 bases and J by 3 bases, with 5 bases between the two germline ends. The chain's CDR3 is CASREHYGYTF. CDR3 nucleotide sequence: TGTGCCAGCAGGGAACACTATGGCTACACCTTC.

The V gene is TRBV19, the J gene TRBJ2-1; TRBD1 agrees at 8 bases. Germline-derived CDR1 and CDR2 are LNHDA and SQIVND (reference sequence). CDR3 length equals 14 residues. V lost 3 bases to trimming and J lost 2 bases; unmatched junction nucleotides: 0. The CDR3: CASSMTGAYNEQFF. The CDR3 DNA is TGTGCCAGTAGTATGACAGGGGCCTACAATGAGCAGTTCTTC.

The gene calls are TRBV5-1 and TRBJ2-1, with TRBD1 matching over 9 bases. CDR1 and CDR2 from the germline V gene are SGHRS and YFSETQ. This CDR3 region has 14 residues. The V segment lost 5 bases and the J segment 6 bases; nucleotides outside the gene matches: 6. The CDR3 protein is CASSPGQGFNEQFF. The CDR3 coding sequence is TGCGCCAGCAGTCCGGGACAGGGATTCAATGAGCAGTTCTTC.

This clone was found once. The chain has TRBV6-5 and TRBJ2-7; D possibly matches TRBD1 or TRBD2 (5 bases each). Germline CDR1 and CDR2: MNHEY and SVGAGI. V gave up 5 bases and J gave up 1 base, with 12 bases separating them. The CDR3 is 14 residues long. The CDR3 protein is CASSNRDRSYEQYF. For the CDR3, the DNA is TGTGCCAGCAGTAACCGGGACCGATCCTACGAGCAGTACTTC.

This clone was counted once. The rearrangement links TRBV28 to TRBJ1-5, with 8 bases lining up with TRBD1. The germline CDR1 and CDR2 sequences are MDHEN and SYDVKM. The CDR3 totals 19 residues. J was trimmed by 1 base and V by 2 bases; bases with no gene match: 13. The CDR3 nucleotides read TGTGCCAGCAGTTTAGAAAGCCCAGGGGGCGATTTCAGCAATCAGCCCCAGCATTTT. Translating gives CASSLESPGGDFSNQPQHF. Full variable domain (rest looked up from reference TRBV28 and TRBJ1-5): DVKVTQSSRYLVKRTGEKVFLECVQDMDHENMFWYRQDPGLGLRLIYFSYDVKMKEKGDIPEGYSVSREKKERFSLILESASTNQTSMYLCASSLESPGGDFSNQPQHFGDGTRLSIL.

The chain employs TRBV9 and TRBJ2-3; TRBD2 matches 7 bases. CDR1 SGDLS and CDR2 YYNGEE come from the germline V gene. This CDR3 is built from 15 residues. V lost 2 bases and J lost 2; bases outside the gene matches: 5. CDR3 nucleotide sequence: TGTGCCAGCAGCGTTCAAGCGGGGTACACAGATACGCAGTATTTT. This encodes CASSVQAGYTDTQYF.

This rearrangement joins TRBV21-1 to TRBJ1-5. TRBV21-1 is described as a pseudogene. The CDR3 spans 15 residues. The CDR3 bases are TGTGCCAGCAGCAAAGGTAGGCGGATCAATCAGCCCCAGCATTTT. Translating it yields CASSKGRRINQPQHF.